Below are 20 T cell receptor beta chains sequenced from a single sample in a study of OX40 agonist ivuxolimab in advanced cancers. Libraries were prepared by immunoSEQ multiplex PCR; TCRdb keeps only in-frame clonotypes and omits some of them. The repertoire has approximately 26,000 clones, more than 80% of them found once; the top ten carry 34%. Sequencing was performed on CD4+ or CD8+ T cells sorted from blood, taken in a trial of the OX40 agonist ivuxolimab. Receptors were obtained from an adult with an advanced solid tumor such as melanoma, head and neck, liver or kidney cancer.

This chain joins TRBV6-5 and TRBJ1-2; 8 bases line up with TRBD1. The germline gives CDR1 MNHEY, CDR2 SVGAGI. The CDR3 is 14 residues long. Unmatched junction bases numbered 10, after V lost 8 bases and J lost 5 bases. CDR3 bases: TGTGCCAGCGGACAGGGAAGCGCTCTATATGGCTACACCTTC. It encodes CASGQGSALYGYTF.

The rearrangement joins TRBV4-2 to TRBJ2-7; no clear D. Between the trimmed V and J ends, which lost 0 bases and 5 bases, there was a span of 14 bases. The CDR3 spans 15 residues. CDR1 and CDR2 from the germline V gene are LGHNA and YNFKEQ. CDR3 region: CASSQEQNSVNEQYF. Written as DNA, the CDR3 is TGTGCCAGCAGCCAAGAACAGAACTCCGTCAACGAGCAGTACTTC.

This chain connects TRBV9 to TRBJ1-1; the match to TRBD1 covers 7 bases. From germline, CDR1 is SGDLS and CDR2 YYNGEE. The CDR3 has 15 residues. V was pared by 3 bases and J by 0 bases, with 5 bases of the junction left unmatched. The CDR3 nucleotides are TGTGCCAGCAGCGAACAGGGGTCCCTGAACACTGAAGCTTTCTTT. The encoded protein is CASSEQGSLNTEAFF.

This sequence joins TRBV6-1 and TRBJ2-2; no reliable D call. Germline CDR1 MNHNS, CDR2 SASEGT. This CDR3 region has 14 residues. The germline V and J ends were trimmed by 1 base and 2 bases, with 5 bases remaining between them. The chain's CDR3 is CASSEGVNTGELFF. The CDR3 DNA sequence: TGTGCCAGCAGTGAAGGGGTCAACACCGGGGAGCTGTTTTTT.

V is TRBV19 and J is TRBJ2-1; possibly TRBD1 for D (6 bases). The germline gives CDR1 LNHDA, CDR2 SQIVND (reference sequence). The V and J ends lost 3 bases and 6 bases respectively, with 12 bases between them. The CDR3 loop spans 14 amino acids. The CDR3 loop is CASSIWDTGNEQFF. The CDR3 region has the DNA TGTGCCAGTAGTATTTGGGACACAGGCAATGAGCAGTTCTTC.

CDR3 protein: CASSLRIDETDPGELFF. CDR3 DNA: TGTGCCAGCAGCTTAAGGATAGACGAAACGGACCCCGGGGAGCTGTTTTTT. The chain joins TRBV7-8 to TRBJ2-2; D is undetermined. V lost 2 bases, J lost 6 bases, and 19 bases lay in between. Germline-derived CDR1 and CDR2 are SGHVS and FQNEAQ. This CDR3 spans 17 amino acids. Combining the CDR3 with reference TRBV7-8 and TRBJ2-2 gives the whole variable domain GAGVSQSPRYKVAKRGQDVALRCDPISGHVSLFWYQQALGQGPEFLTYFQNEAQLDKSGLPSDRFFAERPEGSVSTLKIQRTQQEDSAVYLCASSLRIDETDPGELFFGEGSRLTVL.

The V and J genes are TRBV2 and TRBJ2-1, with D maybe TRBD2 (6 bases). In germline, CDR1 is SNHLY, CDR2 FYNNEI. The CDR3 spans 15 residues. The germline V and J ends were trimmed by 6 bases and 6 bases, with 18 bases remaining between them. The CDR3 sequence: CASRPVNGTFNEQFF. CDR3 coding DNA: TGTGCCAGCAGACCAGTAAACGGGACTTTCAATGAGCAGTTCTTC.

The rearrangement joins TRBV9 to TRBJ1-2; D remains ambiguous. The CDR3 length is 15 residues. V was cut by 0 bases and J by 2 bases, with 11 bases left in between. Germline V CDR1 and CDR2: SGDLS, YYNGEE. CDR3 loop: CASSVGKHLNYGYTF. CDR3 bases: TGTGCCAGCAGCGTAGGTAAACATTTGAACTATGGCTACACCTTC. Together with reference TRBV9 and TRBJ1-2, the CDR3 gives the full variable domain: DSGVTQTPKHLITATGQRVTLRCSPRSGDLSVYWYQQSLDQGLQFLIQYYNGEERAKGNILERFSAQQFPDLHSELNLSSLELGDSALYFCASSVGKHLNYGYTFGSGTRLTVV.

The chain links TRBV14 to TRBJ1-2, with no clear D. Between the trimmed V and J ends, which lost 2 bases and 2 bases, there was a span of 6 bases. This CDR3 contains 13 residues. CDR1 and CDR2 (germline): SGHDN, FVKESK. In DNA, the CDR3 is TGTGCCAGCAGCCAATGGAGAAACTATGGCTACACCTTC. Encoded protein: CASSQWRNYGYTF. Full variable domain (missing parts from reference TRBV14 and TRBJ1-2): EAGVTQFPSHSVIEKGQTVTLRCDPISGHDNLYWYRRVMGKEIKFLLHFVKESKQDESGMPNNRFLAERTGGTYSTLKVQPAELEDSGVYFCASSQWRNYGYTFGSGTRLTVV.

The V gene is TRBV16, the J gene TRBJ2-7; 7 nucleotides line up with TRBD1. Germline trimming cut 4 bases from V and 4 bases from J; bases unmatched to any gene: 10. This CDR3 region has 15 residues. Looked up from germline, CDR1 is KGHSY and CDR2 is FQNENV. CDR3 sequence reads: CASSPLHDREYEQYF. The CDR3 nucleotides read TGTGCCAGCAGCCCTCTCCACGACAGGGAGTACGAGCAGTACTTC.

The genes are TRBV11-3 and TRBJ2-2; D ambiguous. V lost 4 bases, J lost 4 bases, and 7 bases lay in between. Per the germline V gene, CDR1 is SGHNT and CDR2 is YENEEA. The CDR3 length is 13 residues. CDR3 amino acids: CASSYRPTGELFF. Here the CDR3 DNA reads TGTGCCAGCAGCTACAGACCCACCGGGGAGCTGTTTTTT.

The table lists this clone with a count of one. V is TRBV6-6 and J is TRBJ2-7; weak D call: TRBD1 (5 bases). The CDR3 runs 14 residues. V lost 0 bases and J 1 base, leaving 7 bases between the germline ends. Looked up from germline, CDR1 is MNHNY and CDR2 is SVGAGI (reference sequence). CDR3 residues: CASSYSPGSYEQYF. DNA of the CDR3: TGTGCCAGCAGTTACTCGCCAGGGTCCTACGAGCAGTACTTC.

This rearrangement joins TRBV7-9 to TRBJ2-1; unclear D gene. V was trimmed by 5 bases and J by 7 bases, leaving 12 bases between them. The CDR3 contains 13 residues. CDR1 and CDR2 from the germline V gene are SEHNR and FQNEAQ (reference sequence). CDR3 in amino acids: CASSPRAPNEQFF. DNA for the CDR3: TGTGCCAGCAGCCCACGAGCTCCAAATGAGCAGTTCTTC.

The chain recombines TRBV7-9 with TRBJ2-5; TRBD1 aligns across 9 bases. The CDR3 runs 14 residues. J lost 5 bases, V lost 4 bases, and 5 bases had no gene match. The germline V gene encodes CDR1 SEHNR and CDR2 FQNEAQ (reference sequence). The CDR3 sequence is CASSSGQGFETQYF. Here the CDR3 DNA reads TGTGCCAGCAGCTCCGGACAGGGGTTTGAGACCCAGTACTTC.

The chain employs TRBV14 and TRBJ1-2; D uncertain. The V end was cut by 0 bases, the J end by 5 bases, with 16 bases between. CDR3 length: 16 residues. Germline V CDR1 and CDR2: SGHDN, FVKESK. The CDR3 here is CASSQDQRSPGYGYTF. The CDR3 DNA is TGTGCCAGCAGCCAAGATCAACGCAGCCCGGGATATGGCTACACCTTC.

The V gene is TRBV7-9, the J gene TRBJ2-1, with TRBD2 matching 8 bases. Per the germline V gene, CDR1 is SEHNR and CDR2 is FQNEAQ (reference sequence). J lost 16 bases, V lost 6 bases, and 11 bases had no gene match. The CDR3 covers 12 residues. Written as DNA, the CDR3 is TGTGCCAGCAGAAGGGGAGCGGGAGACCGCTTCTTC. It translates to CASRRGAGDRFF.

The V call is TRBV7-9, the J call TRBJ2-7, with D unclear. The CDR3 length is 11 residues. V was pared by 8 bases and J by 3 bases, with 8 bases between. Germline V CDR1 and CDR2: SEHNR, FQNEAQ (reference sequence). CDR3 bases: TGTGCCAGCGTCAAGGACTACGAGCAGTACTTC. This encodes CASVKDYEQYF.

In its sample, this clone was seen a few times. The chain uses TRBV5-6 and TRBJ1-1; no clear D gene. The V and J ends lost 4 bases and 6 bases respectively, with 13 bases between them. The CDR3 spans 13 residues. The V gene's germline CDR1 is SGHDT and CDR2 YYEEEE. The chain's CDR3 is CASSPSVEAEAFF. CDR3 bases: TGTGCCAGCAGCCCGTCTGTAGAGGCTGAAGCTTTCTTT.

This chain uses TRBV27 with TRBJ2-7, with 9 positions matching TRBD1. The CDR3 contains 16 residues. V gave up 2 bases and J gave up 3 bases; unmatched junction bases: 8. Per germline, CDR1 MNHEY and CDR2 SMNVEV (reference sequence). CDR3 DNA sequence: TGTGCCAGCAGTTTAGGGGCCGGGACAGGGTTCTACGAGCAGTACTTC. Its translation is CASSLGAGTGFYEQYF.

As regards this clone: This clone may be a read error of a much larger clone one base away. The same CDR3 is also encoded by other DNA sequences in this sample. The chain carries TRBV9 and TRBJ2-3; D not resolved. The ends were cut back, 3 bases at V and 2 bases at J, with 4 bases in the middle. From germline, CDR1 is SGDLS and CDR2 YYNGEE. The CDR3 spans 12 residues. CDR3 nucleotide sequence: TGTGCCAGCAGCGCCTACACAGATACGCAGTATTTT. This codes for CASSAYTDTQYF.